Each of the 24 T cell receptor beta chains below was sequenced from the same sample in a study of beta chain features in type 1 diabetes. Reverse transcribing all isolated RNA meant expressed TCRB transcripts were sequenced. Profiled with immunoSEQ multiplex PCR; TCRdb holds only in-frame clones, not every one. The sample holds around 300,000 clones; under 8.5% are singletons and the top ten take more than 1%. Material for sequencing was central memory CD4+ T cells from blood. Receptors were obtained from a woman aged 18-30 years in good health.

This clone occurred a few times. CDR3 sequence reads: CASSLRTFREQYF. DNA for the CDR3: TGTGCCAGCAGCTTGAGAACTTTCCGCGAGCAGTACTTC. V gene TRBV5-8 combines with J gene TRBJ2-7; D is unclear. Germline loops: CDR1 SGHTS, CDR2 YDEGEE. The germline V and J ends were trimmed by 1 base and 6 bases, with 11 bases remaining between them. The CDR3 totals 13 residues.

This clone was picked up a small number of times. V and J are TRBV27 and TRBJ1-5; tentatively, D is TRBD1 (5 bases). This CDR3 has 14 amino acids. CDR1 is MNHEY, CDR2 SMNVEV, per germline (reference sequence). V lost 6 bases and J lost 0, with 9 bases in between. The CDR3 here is CASRGRGSNQPQHF. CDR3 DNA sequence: TGTGCCAGCAGGGGGAGGGGTAGCAATCAGCCCCAGCATTTT.

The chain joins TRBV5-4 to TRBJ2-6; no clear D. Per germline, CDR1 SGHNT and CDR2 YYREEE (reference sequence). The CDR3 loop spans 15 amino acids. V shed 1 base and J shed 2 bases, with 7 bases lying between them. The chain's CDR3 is CASSLSQPGANVLTF. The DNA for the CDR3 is TGTGCCAGCAGCTTGTCACAGCCTGGGGCCAACGTCCTGACTTTC. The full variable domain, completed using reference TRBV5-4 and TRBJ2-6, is ETGVTQSPTHLIKTRGQQVTLRCSSQSGHNTVSWYQQALGQGPQFIFQYYREEENGRGNFPPRFSGLQFPNYSSELNVNALELDDSALYLCASSLSQPGANVLTFGAGSRLTVL.

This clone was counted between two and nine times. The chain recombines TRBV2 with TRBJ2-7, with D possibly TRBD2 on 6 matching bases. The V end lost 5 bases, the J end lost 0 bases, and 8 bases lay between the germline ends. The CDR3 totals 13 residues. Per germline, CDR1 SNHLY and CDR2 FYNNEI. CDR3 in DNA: TGTGCCAGCAGTCGGGACTCCTCCTACGAGCAGTACGTC. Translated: CASSRDSSYEQYV.

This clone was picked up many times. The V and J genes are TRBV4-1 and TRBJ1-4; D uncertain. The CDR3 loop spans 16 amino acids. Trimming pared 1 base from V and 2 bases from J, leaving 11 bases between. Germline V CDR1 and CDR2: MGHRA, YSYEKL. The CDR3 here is CASSQVVRITNEKLFF. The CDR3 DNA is TGCGCCAGCAGCCAAGTCGTACGCATCACTAATGAAAAACTGTTTTTT.

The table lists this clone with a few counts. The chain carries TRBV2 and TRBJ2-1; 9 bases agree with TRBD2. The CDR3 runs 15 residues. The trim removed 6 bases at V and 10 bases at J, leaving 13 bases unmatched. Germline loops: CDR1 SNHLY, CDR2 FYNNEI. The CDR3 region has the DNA TGTGCCAGCAGCGCCGGGACTAGCCAACCGGGAGAGCAGTTCTTC. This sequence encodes CASSAGTSQPGEQFF.

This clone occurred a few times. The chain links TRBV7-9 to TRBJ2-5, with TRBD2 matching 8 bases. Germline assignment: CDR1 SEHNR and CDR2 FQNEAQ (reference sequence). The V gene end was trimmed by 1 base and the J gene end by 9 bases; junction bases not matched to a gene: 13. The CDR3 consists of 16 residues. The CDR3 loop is CASSLGLSLDGGAQYF. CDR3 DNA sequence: TGTGCCAGCAGCTTAGGTCTCTCCCTGGACGGGGGGGCCCAGTACTTC.

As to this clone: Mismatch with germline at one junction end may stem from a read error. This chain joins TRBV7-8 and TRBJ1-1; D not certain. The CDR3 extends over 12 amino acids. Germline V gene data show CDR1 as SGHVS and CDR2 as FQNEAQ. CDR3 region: CASSLAGGSSEF. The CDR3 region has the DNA TGTGCCAGCAGCTTAGCTGGTGGCAGCTCGGAGTTT.

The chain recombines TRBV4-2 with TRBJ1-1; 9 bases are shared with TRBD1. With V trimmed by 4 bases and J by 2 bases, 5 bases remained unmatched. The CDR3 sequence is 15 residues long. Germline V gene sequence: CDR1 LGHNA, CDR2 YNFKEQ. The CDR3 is CASSLGDRVNTEAFF. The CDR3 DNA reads TGTGCCAGCAGCCTCGGGGACAGGGTTAACACTGAAGCTTTCTTT.

CDR3: CASSQGGPFSGYNEQFF. The CDR3 nucleotides are TGTGCCAGCAGCCAAGGGGGCCCTTTTTCGGGTTACAATGAGCAGTTCTTC. The rearrangement joins TRBV4-2 to TRBJ2-1; a weak D match, TRBD1 (5 bases). The CDR3 sequence is 17 residues long. Trimming left V 1 base short and J 4 bases short, with 17 bases between. Germline V lookup: CDR1 LGHNA, CDR2 YNFKEQ.

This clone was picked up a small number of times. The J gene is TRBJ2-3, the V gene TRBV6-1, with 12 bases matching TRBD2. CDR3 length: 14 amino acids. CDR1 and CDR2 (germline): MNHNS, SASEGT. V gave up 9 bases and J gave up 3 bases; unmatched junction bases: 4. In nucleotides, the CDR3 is TGTGCCAGTTCCGGGACTAGCGGGACAGATACGCAGTATTTT. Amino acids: CASSGTSGTDTQYF.

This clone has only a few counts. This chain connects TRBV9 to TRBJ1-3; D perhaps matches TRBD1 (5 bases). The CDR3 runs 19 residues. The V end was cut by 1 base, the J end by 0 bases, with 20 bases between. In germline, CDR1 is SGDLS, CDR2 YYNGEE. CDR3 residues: CASSVSVTGAGSSGNTIYF. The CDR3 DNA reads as TGTGCCAGCAGCGTATCTGTCACGGGAGCAGGGAGCTCTGGAAACACCATATATTTT.

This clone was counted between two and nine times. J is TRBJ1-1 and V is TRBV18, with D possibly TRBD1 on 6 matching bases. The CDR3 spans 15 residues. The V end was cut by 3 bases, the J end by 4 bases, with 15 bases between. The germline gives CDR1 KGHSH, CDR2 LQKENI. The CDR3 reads CASSPTTGMGTEAFF. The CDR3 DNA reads TGTGCCAGCTCACCCACCACAGGGATGGGCACTGAAGCTTTCTTT.

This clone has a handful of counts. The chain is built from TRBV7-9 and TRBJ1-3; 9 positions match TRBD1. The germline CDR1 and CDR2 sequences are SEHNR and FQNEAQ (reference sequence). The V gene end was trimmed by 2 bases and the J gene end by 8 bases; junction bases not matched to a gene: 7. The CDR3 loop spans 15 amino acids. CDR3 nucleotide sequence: TGTGCCAGCAGCTTAATGGGACAGGGTGCGGACACCATATATTTT. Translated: CASSLMGQGADTIYF.

As DNA, the CDR3 is TGTGCCAGCAGCCTCGACCCACTAGCGGGGGACGTAGCCAAAAACATTCAGTACTTC. Translation: CASSLDPLAGDVAKNIQYF. The chain couples TRBV9 to TRBJ2-4; 11 nucleotides match TRBD2. The CDR3 runs to 19 residues. J lost 0 bases, V lost 4 bases, and 12 bases had no gene match. The germline gives CDR1 SGDLS, CDR2 YYNGEE.

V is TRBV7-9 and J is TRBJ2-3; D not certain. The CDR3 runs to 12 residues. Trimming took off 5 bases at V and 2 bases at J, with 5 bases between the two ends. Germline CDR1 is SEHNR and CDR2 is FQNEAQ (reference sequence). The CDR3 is CASSLITDTQYF. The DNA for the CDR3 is TGTGCCAGCAGCCTAATCACAGATACGCAGTATTTT.

The CDR3 loop reads CASSPTGNYGYTF. The CDR3 region has the DNA TGTGCCAGCAGCCCAACCGGCAACTATGGCTACACCTTC. V is TRBV6-5 and J is TRBJ1-2; D unresolved. The CDR3 consists of 13 residues. V dropped 6 bases and J dropped 2 bases, with 10 bases sitting between them. Germline CDR1 is MNHEY and CDR2 is SVGAGI.

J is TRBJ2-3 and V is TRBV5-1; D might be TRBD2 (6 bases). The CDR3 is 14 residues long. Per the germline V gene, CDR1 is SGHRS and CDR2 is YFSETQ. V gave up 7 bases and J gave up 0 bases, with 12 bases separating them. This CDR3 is CASSPGTSTDTQYF. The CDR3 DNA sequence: TGCGCCAGCTCCCCGGGGACTAGCACAGATACGCAGTATTTT.

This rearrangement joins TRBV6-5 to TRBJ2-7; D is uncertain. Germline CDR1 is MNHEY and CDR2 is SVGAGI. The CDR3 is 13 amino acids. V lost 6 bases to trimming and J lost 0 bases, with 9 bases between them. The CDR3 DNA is TGTGCCAGCAGCCTTCTGCCCTCCTACGAGCAGTACGTC. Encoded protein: CASSLLPSYEQYV.

CDR3 coding DNA: TGTGCCAGTAGTATTACCCCAGGGGCCGAGCAGTACTTC. It encodes CASSITPGAEQYF. This chain links TRBV19 with TRBJ2-7, with D perhaps TRBD1 (6 bases). This CDR3 region has 13 residues. The V gene lost 3 bases and the J gene lost 6 bases, with 12 bases spanning the gap. Germline V gene sequence: CDR1 LNHDA, CDR2 SQIVND (reference sequence).

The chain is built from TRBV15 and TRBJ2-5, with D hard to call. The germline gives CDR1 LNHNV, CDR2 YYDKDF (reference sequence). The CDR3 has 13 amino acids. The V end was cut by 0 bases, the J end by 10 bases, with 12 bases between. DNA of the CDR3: TGTGCCACCAGCAGAGAGTGGGGTCAGTTCCAGTACTTC. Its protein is CATSREWGQFQYF.

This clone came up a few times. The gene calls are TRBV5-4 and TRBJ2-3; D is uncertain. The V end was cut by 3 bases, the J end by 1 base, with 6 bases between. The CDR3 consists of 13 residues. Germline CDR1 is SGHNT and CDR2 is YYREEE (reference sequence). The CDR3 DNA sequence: TGTGCCAGCAGCTCCGGACGCACAGATACGCAGTATTTT. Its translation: CASSSGRTDTQYF.

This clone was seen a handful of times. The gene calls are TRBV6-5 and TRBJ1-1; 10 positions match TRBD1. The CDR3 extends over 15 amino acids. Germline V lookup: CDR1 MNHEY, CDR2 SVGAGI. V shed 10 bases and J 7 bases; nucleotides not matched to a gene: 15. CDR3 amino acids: CAIAPGTGAAVEAFF. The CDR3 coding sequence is TGTGCCATCGCCCCCGGGACAGGGGCCGCGGTTGAAGCTTTCTTT.

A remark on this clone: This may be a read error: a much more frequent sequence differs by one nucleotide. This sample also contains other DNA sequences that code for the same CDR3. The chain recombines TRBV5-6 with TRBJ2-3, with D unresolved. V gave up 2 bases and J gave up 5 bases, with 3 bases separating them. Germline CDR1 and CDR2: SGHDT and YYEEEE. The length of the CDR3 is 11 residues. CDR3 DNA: TGTGCCAGCAGCTTATTAGATACGCAGTATTTT. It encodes CASSLLDTQYF.